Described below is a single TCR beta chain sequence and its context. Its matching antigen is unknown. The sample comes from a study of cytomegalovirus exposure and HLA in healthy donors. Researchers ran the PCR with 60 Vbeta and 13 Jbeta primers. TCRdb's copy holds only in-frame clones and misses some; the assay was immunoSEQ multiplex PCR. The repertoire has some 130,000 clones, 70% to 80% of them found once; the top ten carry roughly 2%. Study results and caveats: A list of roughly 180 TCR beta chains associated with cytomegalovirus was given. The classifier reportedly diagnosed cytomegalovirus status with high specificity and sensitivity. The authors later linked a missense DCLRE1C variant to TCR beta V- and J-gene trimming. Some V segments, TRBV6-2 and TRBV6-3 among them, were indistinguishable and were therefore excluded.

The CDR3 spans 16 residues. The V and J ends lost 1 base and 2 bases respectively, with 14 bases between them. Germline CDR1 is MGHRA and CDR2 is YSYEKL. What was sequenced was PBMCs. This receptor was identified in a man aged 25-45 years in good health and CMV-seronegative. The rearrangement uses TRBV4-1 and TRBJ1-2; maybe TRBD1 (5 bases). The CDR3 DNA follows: TGCGCCAGCAGCCAAGTCTCAGGGACTATAAACTATGGCTACACCTTC. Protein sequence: CASSQVSGTINYGYTF.